This T cell receptor (beta chain) was sequenced during a study of shared clonotypes between healthy human individuals. CD8 cells regarded as naive lacked CD45RO, were positively chosen for CCR7, and omitted terminally differentiated effector memory CD45RA+ cells. Adult donors, all healthy and HIV-negative, had no recent acute infections or vaccinations. TCRdb keeps only in-frame clones here, not all; method: immunoSEQ multiplex PCR. Of about 2 million clones listed, about 95% are singletons. The source material was naive CD8+ T cells sorted from blood. The sequence was collected from a man aged 18 to 29 in good health.

The CDR3 is CASSTFTSGRAYNEQFF. CDR3 sequence (DNA): TGTGCCAGCAGCACCTTCACTAGCGGGAGGGCTTACAATGAGCAGTTCTTC. This chain uses TRBV9 with TRBJ2-1; TRBD2 matches at 13 bases. CDR1 SGDLS and CDR2 YYNGEE come from the germline V gene. V was clipped by 4 bases and J by 4 bases; unmatched bases: 8. The CDR3 is made up of 17 amino acids.